This T cell receptor (beta chain) derives from a study of blood T cell repertoires in COVID-19. Germline CDR1 reads MNHEY; CDR2 reads SMNVEV (reference sequence). This CDR3 is 13 amino acids long. The V end lost 8 bases, the J end lost 5 bases, and 13 bases lay between the germline ends. Repertoires were generated with immunoSEQ multiplex PCR, while TCRdb's copy carries only in-frame clones and drops some. The table lists fewer than 300,000 clones, 90% to 95% of them singletons, with 2% to 2.5% in the top ten. V is TRBV27 and J is TRBJ2-1; perhaps TRBD2 as D (6 bases). Sequenced: peripheral blood. This receptor was identified in a woman aged 30 to 39 with COVID-19, enrolled during active disease. The CDR3 DNA reads as TGTGCCAGCCGCGGGACTCGACACAATGAGCAGTTCTTC. Translating gives CASRGTRHNEQFF.